A single sample gave rise to the 12 T cell receptor beta chains below, sequenced in a study of cytomegalovirus exposure and HLA in healthy donors. Primers: 60 Vbeta forward and 13 Jbeta reverse. Profiling relied on immunoSEQ multiplex PCR, and the TCRdb table lists in-frame clones only, not all of them. Of about 98,000 clones in the sample, 74% were seen once. Sequencing was performed on PBMCs. These receptor sequences come from a male donor in good health and CMV-seronegative.

This clone occurred a few times. This sequence joins TRBV7-2 and TRBJ1-2; D is unclear. The CDR3 sequence is 15 residues long. CDR1 SGHTA and CDR2 FQGNSA come from the germline V gene. Trimming cost V 5 bases and J 6 bases, with 19 bases left between them. CDR3 protein: CASSILQWWYDGYTF. CDR3 coding DNA: TGTGCCAGCAGCATTTTACAGTGGTGGTATGATGGCTACACCTTC.

The CDR3 sequence is CASSAGRGNTIYF. CDR3 DNA sequence: TGTGCCAGCAGCGCCGGGAGGGGAAACACCATATATTTT. This chain links TRBV9 with TRBJ1-3, with D uncertain. Germline-derived CDR1 and CDR2 are SGDLS and YYNGEE. CDR3 length: 13 residues. Between the trimmed V and J ends, which lost 3 bases and 4 bases, there was a span of 8 bases.

The chain uses TRBV28 and TRBJ2-3; 9 positions agree with TRBD1. The J segment lost 2 bases and the V segment lost 3 bases, leaving 6 bases of the junction unmatched. The CDR3 spans 16 residues. Germline V CDR1 and CDR2: MDHEN, SYDVKM. The CDR3 spells CASSFAWDRVTDTQYF. The CDR3 DNA reads as TGTGCCAGCAGTTTTGCCTGGGACAGGGTCACAGATACGCAGTATTTT.

The chain couples TRBV2 to TRBJ1-3, with D hard to call. Trimming took off 2 bases at V and 0 bases at J, with 11 bases between the two ends. The germline V gene has CDR1 SNHLY and CDR2 FYNNEI. CDR3 length: 16 amino acids. CDR3 coding DNA: TGTGCCAGCAGTGAACAGGTTTTAATCTCTGGAAACACCATATATTTT. It translates to CASSEQVLISGNTIYF.

This chain connects TRBV10-3 to TRBJ1-1; no clear D. Trimming shortened V by 10 bases and J by 8 bases, and 14 bases separated the two germline ends. The CDR3 is made up of 11 amino acids. Germline CDR1 reads ENHRY; CDR2 reads SYGVKD. CDR3 coding DNA: TGTGCCACCGTAAACAGATTAGAAGCTTTCTTT. Amino acid sequence: CATVNRLEAFF.

The J gene is TRBJ2-1, the V gene TRBV4-1; D might be TRBD1 (7 bases). Per germline, CDR1 MGHRA and CDR2 YSYEKL. The length of the CDR3 is 16 residues. Trimming shortened V by 1 base and J by 2 bases, and 12 bases separated the two germline ends. The CDR3 region has the DNA TGCGCCAGCAGCCAAGGGCAGGGGGGACCCTACAATGAGCAGTTCTTC. It specifies CASSQGQGGPYNEQFF.

This chain joins TRBV19 and TRBJ1-1, with TRBD1 matching over 10 bases. The CDR3 is 13 residues long. V was pared by 5 bases and J by 9 bases, with 6 bases of the junction left unmatched. Germline V gene sequence: CDR1 LNHDA, CDR2 SQIVND (reference sequence). CDR3: CASSGGTGDQAFF. DNA for the CDR3: TGTGCCAGTAGTGGGGGGACAGGGGACCAAGCTTTCTTT.

V is TRBV19 and J is TRBJ1-2, with TRBD1 identical over 7 bases. V gave up 9 bases and J gave up 2 bases; unmatched junction bases: 6. Per germline, CDR1 LNHDA and CDR2 SQIVND (reference sequence). CDR3 length equals 13 residues. This CDR3 reads CASLQGLNYGYTF. The DNA of the CDR3 is TGTGCCAGCCTACAGGGGTTGAACTATGGCTACACCTTC.

This clone occurred a few times. In DNA form, the CDR3 reads TGTGCCAGCAGGGAGGCAGGGGCGAAAGGGTACGAGCAGTACTTC. Residues: CASREAGAKGYEQYF. The genes are TRBV5-6 and TRBJ2-7; a possible D gene is TRBD1 (6 bases). CDR1 and CDR2 (germline): SGHDT, YYEEEE. The length of the CDR3 is 15 residues. V lost 5 bases and J 4 bases, leaving 19 bases between the germline ends.

The chain links TRBV11-2 to TRBJ1-4, with 7 bases lining up with TRBD1. V shed 1 base and J 8 bases; nucleotides not matched to a gene: 13. Germline lookup yields CDR1 SGHAT and CDR2 FQNNGV. The CDR3 has 17 residues. The CDR3 here is CASSLGPSVTGQEKLFF. The CDR3 coding sequence is TGTGCCAGCAGCTTAGGGCCTTCGGTGACAGGGCAAGAAAAACTGTTTTTT.

The chain has TRBV30 and TRBJ2-1; 7 bases are a match to TRBD1. Per germline, CDR1 GTSNPN and CDR2 SVGIG (reference sequence). This CDR3 is 14 amino acids long. J gave up 4 bases and V 7 bases, and 10 bases lay outside the gene matches. For the CDR3, the DNA is TGTGCCTTCAACGAAGGGGGCGCGTACAATGAGCAGTTCTTC. Translation: CAFNEGGAYNEQFF.

V gene TRBV5-5 combines with J gene TRBJ2-7; the D gene is possibly TRBD1 (5 bases). There are 14 residues in the CDR3. Germline CDR1 is SGHKS and CDR2 is YYEKEE (reference sequence). V shed 2 bases and J shed 1 base, with 10 bases lying between them. The CDR3 sequence: CASSLVQGSYEQYF. DNA for the CDR3: TGTGCCAGCAGCTTAGTTCAGGGATCCTACGAGCAGTACTTC.